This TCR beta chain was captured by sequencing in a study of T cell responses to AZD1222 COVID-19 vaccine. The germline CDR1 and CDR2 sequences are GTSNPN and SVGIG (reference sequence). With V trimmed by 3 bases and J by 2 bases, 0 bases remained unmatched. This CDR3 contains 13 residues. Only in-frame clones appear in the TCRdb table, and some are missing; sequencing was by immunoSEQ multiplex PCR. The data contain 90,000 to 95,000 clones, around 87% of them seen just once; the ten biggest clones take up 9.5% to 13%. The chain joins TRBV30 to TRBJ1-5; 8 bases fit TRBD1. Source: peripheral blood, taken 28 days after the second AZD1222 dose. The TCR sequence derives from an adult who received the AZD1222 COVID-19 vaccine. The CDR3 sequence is CAWRDRGNQPQHF. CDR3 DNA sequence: TGTGCCTGGAGGGACAGGGGCAATCAGCCCCAGCATTTT.